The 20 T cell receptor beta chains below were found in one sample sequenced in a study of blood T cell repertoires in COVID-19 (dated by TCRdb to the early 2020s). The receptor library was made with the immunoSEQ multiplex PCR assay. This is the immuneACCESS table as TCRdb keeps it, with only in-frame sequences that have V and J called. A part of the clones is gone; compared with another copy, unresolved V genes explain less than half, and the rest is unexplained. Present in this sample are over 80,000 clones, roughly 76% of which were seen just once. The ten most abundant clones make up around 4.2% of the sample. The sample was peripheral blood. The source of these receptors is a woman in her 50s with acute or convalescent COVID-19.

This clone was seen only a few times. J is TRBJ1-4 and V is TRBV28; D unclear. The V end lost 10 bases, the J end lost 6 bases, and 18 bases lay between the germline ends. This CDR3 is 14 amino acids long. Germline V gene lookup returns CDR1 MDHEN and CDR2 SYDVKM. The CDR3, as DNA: TGTGCCACAGGAACACCGGTGACCTATGAAAAACTGTTTTTT. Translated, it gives CATGTPVTYEKLFF.

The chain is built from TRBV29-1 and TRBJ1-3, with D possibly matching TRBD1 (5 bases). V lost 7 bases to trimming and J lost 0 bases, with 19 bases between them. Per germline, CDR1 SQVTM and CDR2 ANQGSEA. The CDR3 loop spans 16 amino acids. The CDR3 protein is CSASRAGILSGNTIYF. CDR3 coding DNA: TGCAGCGCATCCAGGGCAGGGATACTCTCTGGAAACACCATATATTTT. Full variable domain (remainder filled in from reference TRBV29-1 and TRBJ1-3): SAVISQKPSRDICQRGTSLTIQCQVDSQVTMMFWYRQQPGQSLTLIATANQGSEATYESGFVIDKFPISRPNLTFSTLTVSNMSPEDSSIYLCSASRAGILSGNTIYFGEGSWLTVV.

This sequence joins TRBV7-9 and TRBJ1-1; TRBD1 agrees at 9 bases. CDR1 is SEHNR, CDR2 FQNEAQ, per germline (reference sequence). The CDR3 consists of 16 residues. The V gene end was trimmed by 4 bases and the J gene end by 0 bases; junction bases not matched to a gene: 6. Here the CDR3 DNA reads TGTGCCAGCAGCTCGTCGGACAGGGGCATGAACACTGAAGCTTTCTTT. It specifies CASSSSDRGMNTEAFF.

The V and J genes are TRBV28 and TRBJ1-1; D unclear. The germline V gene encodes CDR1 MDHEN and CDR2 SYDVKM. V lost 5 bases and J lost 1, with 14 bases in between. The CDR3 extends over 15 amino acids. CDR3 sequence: CASSPNGSPNTEAFF. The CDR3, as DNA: TGTGCCAGCAGTCCAAATGGGAGCCCGAACACTGAAGCTTTCTTT.

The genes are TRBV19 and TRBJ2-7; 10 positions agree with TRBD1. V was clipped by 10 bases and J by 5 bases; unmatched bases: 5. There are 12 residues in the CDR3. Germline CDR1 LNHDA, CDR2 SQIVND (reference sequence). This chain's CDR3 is CATGTGVDEQYF. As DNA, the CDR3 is TGTGCCACAGGGACAGGGGTGGACGAGCAGTACTTC.

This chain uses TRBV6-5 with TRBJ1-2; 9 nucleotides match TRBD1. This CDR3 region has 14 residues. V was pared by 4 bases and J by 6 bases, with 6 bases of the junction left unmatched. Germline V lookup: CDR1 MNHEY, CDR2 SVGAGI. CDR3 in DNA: TGTGCCAGCAGTTCCCTGGACAGGGGAAATGGCTACACCTTC. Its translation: CASSSLDRGNGYTF.

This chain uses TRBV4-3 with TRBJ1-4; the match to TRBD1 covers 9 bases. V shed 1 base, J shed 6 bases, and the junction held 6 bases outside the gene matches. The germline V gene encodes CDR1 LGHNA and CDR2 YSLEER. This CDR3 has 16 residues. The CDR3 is CASSQARGQGHEKLFF. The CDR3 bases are TGCGCCAGCAGCCAAGCTAGGGGACAGGGACATGAAAAACTGTTTTTT.

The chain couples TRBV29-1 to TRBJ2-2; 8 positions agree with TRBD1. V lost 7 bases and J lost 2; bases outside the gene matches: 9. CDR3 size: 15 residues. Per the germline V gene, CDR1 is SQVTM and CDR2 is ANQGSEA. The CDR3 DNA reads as TGCAGCGCGAGGGGACAGGACCTAAACACCGGGGAGCTGTTTTTT. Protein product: CSARGQDLNTGELFF.

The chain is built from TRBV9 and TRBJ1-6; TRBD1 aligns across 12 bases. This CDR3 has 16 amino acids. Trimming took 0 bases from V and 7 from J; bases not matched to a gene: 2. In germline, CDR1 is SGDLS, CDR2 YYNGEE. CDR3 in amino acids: CASSVGDRGLNSPLHF. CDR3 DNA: TGTGCCAGCAGCGTAGGGGACAGGGGGCTCAATTCACCCCTCCACTTT.

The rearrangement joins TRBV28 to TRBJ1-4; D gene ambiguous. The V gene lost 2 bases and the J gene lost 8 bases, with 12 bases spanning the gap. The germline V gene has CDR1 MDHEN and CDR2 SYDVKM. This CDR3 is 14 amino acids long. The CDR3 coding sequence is TGTGCCAGCAGTTTAATGTGGCGGAGAGAAAAACTGTTTTTT. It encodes CASSLMWRREKLFF. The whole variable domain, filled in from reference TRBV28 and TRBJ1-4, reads DVKVTQSSRYLVKRTGEKVFLECVQDMDHENMFWYRQDPGLGLRLIYFSYDVKMKEKGDIPEGYSVSREKKERFSLILESASTNQTSMYLCASSLMWRREKLFFGSGTQLSVL.

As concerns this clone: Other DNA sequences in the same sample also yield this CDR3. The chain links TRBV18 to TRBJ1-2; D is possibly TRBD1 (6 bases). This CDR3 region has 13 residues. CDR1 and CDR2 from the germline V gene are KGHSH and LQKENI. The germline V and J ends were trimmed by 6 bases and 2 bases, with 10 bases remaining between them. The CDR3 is CASSPDRNYGYTF. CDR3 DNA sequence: TGTGCCAGCTCGCCAGACAGGAACTATGGCTACACCTTC.

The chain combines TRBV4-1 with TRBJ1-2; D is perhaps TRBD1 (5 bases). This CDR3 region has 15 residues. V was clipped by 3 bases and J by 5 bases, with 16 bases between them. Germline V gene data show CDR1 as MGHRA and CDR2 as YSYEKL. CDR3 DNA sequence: TGCGCCAGCAGCCAGTCGACGACAGTTCTTTATGGCTACACCTTC. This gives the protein CASSQSTTVLYGYTF.

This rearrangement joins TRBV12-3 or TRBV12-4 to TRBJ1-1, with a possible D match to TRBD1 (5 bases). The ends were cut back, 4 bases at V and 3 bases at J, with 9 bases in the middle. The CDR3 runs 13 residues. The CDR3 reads CASSSVRDTEAFF. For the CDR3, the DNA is TGTGCCAGCAGTTCTGTCAGGGACACTGAAGCTTTCTTT.

The CDR3 spells CASSQSSDRFITGELFF. The CDR3 nucleotides read TGCGCCAGCAGCCAATCCTCGGACAGGTTCATTACCGGGGAGCTGTTTTTT. The gene calls are TRBV4-1 and TRBJ2-2; TRBD1 agrees at 7 bases. With V trimmed by 2 bases and J by 5 bases, 11 bases remained unmatched. The length of the CDR3 is 17 residues. Germline V gene data show CDR1 as MGHRA and CDR2 as YSYEKL.

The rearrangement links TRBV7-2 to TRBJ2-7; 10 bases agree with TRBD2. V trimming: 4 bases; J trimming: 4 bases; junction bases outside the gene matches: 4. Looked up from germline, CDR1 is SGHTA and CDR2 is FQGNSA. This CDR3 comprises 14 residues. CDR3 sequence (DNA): TGTGCCAGCAGCTCAAGCGGGGGGGATTACGAGCAGTACTTC. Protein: CASSSSGGDYEQYF.

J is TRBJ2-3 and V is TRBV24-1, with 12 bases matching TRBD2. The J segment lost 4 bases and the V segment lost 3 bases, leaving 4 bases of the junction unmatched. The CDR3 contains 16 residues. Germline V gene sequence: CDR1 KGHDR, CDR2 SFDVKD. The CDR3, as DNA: TGTGCCACCAGTGATCCGACTAGCGGGGGTGCAGATACGCAGTATTTT. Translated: CATSDPTSGGADTQYF.

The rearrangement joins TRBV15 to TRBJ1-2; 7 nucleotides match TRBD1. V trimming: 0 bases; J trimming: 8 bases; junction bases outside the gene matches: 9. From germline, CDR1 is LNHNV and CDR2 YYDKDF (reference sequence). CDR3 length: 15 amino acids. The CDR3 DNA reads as TGTGCCACCAGCAGAGATCGAGGGGGCGCGGAGGGCTACACCTTC. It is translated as CATSRDRGGAEGYTF.

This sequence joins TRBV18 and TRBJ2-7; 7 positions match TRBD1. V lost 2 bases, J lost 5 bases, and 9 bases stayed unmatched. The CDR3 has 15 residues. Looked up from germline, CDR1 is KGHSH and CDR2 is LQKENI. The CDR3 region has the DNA TGTGCCAGCTCACCATCCTCGACAGGGTTGAACGAGCAGTACTTC. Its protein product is CASSPSSTGLNEQYF.

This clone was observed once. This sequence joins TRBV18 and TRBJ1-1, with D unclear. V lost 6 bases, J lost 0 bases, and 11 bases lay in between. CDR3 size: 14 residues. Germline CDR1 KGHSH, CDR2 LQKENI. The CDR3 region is CASSLYRLNTEAFF. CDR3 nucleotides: TGTGCCAGCTCTCTTTACCGGTTGAACACTGAAGCTTTCTTT.

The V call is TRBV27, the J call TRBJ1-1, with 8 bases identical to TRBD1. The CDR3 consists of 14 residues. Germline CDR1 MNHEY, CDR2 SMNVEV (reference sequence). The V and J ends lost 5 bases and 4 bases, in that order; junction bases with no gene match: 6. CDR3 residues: CASSGTGGRTEAFF. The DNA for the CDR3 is TGTGCCAGCAGTGGAACAGGGGGGCGCACTGAAGCTTTCTTT.